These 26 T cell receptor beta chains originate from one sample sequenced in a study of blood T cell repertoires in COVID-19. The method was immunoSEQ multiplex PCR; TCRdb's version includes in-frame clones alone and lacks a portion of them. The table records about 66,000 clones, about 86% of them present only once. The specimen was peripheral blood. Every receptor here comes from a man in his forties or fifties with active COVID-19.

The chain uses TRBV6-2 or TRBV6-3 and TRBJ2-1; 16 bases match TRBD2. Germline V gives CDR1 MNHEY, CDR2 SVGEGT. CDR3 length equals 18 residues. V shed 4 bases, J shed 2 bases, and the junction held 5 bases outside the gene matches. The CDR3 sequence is CASSSGLAGGPTYNEQFF. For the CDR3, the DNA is TGTGCCAGCAGTTCGGGACTAGCGGGAGGGCCAACCTACAATGAGCAGTTCTTC.

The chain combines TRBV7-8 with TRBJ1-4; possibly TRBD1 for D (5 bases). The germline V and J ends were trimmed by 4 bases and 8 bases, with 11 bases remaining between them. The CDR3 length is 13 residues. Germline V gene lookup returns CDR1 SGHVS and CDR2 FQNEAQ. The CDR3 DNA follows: TGTGCCAGCAGCTCGTCAGGGTGGGAAAAACTGTTTTTT. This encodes CASSSSGWEKLFF.

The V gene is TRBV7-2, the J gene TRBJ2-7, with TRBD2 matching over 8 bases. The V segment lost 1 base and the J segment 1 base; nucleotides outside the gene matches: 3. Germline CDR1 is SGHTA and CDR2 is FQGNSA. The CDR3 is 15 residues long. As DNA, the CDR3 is TGTGCCAGCAGCTTAGGAAGCGGGAGTTCCTACGAGCAGTACGTC. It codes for CASSLGSGSSYEQYV.

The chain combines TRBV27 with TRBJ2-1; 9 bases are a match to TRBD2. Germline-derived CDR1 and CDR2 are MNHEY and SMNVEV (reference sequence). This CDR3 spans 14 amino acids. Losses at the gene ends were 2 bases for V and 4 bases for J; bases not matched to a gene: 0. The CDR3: CASSLSGRYNEQFF. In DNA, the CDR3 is TGTGCCAGCAGTTTAAGCGGGAGGTACAATGAGCAGTTCTTC.

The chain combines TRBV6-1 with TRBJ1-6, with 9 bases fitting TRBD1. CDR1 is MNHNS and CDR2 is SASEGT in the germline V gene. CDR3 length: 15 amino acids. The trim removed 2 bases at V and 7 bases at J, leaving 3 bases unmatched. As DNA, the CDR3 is TGTGCCAGCAGTGAACTGACAGGGGGAAATTCACCCCTCCACTTT. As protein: CASSELTGGNSPLHF.

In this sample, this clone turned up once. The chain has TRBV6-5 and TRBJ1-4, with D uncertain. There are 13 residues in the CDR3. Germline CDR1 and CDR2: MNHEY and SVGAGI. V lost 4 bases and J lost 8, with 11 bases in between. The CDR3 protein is CASSFVLGEKLFF. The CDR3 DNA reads TGTGCCAGCAGTTTTGTACTAGGGGAAAAACTGTTTTTT.

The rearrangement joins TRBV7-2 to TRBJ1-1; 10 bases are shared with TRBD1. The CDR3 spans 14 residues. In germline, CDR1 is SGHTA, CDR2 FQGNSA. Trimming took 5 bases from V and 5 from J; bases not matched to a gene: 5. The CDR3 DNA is TGTGCCAGCAGCCTCGACAGGGGGCGGACTGAAGCTTTCTTT. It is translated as CASSLDRGRTEAFF.

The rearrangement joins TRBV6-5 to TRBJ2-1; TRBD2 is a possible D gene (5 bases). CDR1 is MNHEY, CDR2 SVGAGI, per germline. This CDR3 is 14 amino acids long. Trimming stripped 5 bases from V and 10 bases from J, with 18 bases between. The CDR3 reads CASSPRGFSPEQFF. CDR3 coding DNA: TGTGCCAGCAGTCCACGGGGTTTCTCCCCCGAGCAGTTCTTC.

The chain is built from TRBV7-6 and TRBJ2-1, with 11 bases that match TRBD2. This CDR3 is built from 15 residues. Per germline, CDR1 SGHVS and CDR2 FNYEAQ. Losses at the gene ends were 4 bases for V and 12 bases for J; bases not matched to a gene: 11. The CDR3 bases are TGTGCCAGCAGCTCACAGGGTCTAGCGGGGGGTAGGCAGTTCTTC. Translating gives CASSSQGLAGGRQFF. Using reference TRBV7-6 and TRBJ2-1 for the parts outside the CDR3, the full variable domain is GAGVSQSPRYKVTKRGQDVALRCDPISGHVSLYWYRQALGQGPEFLTYFNYEAQQDKSGLPNDRFSAERPEGSISTLTIQRTEQRDSAMYRCASSSQGLAGGRQFFGPGTRLTVL.

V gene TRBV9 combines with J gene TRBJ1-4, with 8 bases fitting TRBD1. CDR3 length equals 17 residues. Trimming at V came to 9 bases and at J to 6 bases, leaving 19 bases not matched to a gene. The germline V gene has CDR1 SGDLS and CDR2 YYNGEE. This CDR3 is CATWTGTSQSSDEKLFF. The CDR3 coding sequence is TGTGCCACCTGGACAGGGACATCGCAAAGCAGTGATGAAAAACTGTTTTTT.

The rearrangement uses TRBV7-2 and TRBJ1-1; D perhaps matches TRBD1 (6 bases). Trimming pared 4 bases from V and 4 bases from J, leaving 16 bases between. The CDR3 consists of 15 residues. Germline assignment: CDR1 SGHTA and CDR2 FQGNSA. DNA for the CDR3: TGTGCCAGCAGCTCGTACAGGGTTTCTTCCACTGAAGCTTTCTTT. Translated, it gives CASSSYRVSSTEAFF.

CDR3 in DNA: TGCGCCAGCAGCTTGGAGGGACAGGGCTCGGTTGGCTACACCTTC. It is translated as CASSLEGQGSVGYTF. The chain carries TRBV5-1 and TRBJ1-2, with 9 nucleotides matching TRBD1. Germline V gene sequence: CDR1 SGHRS, CDR2 YFSETQ. After removal of 0 bases from V and 7 bases from J, the junction contained 7 bases not matched to a gene. This CDR3 contains 15 residues.

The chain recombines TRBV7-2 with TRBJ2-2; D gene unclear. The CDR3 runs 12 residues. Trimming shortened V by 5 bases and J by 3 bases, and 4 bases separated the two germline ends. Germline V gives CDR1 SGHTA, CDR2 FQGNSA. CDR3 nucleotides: TGTGCCAGCAGCGGAGACACCGGGGAGCTGTTTTTT. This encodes CASSGDTGELFF.

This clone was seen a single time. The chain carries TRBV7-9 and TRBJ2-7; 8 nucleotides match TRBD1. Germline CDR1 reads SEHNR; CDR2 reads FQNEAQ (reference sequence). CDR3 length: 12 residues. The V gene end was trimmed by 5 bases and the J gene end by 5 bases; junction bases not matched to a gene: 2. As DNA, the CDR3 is TGTGCCAGCAGCCGACAGGGGAACGAGCAGTACTTC. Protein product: CASSRQGNEQYF.

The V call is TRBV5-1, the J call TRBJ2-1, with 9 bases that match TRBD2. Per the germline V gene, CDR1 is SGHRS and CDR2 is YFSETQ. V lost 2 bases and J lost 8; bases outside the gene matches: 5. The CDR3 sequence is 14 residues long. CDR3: CASSFGTSFDEQFF. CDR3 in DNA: TGCGCCAGCAGCTTCGGGACTAGCTTCGATGAGCAGTTCTTC.

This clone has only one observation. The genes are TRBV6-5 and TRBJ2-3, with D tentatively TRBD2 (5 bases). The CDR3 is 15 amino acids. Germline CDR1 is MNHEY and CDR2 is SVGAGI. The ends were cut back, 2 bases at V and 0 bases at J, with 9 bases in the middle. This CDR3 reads CASSYGRTSTDTQYF. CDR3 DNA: TGTGCCAGCAGTTACGGGCGGACTAGCACAGATACGCAGTATTTT.

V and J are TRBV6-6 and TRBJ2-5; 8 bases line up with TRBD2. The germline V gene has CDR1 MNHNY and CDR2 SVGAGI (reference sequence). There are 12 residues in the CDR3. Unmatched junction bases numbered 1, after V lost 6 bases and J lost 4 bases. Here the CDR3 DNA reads TGTGCCAGCAGACGGGGGGGAGAGACCCAGTACTTC. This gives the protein CASRRGGETQYF.

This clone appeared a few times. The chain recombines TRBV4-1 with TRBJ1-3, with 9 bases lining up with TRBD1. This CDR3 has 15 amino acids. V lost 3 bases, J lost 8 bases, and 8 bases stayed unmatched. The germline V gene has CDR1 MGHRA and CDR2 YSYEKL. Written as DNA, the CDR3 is TGCGCCAGCAGCCAGGCCCTGGGACAGGGTTACACCATATATTTT. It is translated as CASSQALGQGYTIYF.

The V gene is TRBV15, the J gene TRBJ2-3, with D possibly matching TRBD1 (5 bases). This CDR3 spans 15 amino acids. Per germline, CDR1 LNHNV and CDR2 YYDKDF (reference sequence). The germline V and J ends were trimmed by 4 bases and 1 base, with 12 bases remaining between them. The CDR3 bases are TGTGCCACCAGCAAGCAAGGACATGGCACAGATACGCAGTATTTT. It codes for CATSKQGHGTDTQYF.

CDR3 bases: TGTGCCAGCAGCCAACAATACGAGCAGTACTTC. Protein sequence: CASSQQYEQYF. The V and J genes are TRBV3-1 (or the pseudogene TRBV3-2) and TRBJ2-7; no reliable D call. Germline values: CDR1 LGHDT, CDR2 YNNKEL (reference sequence). V shed 2 bases and J shed 4 bases, with 3 bases lying between them. CDR3 length: 11 residues.

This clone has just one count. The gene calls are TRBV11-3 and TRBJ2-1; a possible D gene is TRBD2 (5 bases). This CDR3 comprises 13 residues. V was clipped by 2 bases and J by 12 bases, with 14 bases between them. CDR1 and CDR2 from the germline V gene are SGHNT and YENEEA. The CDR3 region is CASSLSLGRGQFF. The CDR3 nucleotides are TGTGCCAGCAGCTTAAGTCTGGGGAGAGGGCAGTTCTTC.

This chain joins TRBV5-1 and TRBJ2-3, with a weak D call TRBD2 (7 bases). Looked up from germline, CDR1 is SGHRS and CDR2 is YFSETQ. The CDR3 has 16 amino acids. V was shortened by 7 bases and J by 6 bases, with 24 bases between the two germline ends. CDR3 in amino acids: CASSTPGGGLSDTQYF. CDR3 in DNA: TGCGCCAGCTCCACCCCAGGCGGGGGCCTCTCGGATACGCAGTATTTT.

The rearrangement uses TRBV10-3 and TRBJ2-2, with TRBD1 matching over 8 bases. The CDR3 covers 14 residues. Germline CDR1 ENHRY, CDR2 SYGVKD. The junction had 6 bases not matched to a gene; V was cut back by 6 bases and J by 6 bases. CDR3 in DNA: TGTGCCATCAGAGGACAGGGTAGCGCCGGGGAGCTGTTTTTT. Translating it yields CAIRGQGSAGELFF.

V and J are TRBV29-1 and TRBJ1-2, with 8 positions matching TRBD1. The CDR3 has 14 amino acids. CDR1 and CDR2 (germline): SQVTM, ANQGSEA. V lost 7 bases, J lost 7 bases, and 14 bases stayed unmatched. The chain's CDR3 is CSAPAGTGGRGYTF. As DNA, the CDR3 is TGCAGCGCTCCGGCCGGGACAGGCGGACGTGGCTACACCTTC.

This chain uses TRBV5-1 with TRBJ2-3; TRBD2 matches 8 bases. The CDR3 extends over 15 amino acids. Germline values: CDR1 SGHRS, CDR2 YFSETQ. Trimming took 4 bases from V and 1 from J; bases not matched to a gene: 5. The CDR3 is CASSGSAGGTDTQYF. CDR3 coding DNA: TGCGCCAGCAGCGGATCAGCGGGAGGCACAGATACGCAGTATTTT.

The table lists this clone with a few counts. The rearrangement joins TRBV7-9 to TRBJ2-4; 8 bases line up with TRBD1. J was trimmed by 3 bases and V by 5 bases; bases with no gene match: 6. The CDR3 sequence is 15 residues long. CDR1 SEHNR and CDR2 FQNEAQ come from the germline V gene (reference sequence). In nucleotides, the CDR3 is TGTGCCAGCAGCACGGACAGGGTGGGCAAAAACATTCAGTACTTC. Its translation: CASSTDRVGKNIQYF.